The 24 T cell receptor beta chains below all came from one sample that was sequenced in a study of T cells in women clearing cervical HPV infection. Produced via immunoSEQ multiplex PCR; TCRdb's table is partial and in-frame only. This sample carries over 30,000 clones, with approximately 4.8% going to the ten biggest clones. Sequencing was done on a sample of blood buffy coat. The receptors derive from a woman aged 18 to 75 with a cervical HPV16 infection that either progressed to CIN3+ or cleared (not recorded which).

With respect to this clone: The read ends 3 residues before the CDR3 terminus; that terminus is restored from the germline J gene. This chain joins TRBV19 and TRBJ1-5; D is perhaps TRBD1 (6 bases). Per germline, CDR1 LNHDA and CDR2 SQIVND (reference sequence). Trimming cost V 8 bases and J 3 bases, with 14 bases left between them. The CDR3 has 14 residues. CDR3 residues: CASSLDSINQPQHF. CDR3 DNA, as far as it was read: TGTGCCAGTTCCCTGGACAGTATCAATCAGCCC. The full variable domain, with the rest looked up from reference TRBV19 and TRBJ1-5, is DGGITQSPKYLFRKEGQNVTLSCEQNLNHDAMYWYRQDPGQGLRLIYYSQIVNDFQKGDIAEGYSVSREKKESFPLTVTSAQKNPTAFYLCASSLDSINQPQHFGDGTRLSIL.

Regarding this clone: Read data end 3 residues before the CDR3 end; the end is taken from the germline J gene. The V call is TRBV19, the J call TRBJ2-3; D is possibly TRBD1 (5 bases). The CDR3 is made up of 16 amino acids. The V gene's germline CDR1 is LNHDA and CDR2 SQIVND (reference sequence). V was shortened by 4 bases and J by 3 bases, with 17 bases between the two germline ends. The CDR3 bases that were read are TGTGCCAGTAGTACCCTTCCTAGTGGGGCGACAGATACG. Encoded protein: CASSTLPSGATDT. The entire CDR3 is CASSTLPSGATDTQYF.

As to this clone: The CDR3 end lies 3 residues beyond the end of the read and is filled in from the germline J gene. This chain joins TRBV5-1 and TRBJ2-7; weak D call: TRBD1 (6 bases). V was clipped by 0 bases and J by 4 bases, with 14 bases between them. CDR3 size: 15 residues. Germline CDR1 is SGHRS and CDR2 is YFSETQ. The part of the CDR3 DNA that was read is TGCGCCAGCAGCTTGGATGGGACAAACCTTTACGAG. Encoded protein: CASSLDGTNLYE. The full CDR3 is CASSLDGTNLYEQYF.

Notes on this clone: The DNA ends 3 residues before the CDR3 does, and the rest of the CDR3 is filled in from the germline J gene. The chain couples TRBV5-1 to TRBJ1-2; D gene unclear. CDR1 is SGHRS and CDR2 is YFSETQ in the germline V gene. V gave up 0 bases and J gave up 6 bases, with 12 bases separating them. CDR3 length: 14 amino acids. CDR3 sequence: CASSLAGDGDGYTF. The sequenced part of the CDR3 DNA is TGCGCCAGCAGCTTGGCCGGAGACGGGGATGGC.

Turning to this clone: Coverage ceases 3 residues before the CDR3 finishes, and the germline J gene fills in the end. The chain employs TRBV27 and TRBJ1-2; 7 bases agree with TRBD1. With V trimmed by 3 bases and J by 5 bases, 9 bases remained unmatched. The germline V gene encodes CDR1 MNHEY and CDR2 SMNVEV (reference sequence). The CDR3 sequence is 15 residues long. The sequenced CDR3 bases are TGTGCCAGCAGTTTGGCGGGAGGGGGCAGGTATGGC. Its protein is CASSLAGGGRYG. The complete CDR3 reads CASSLAGGGRYGYTF.

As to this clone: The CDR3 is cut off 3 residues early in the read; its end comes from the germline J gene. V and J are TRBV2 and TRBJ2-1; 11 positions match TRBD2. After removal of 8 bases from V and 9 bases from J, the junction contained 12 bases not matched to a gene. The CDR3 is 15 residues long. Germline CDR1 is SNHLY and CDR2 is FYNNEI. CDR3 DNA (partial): TGTGCCAGCGCCCTTCAAGGGCTAGCGGGGGGTGAG. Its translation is CASALQGLAGGE. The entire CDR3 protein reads CASALQGLAGGEQFF.

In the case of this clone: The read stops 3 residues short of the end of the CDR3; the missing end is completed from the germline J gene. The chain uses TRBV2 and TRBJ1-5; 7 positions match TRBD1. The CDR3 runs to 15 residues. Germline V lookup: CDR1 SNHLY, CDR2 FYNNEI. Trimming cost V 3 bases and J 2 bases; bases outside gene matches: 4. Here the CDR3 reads CASSDHRGGNQPQHF. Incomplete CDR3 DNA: TGTGCCAGCAGTGATCACAGGGGAGGCAATCAGCCC.

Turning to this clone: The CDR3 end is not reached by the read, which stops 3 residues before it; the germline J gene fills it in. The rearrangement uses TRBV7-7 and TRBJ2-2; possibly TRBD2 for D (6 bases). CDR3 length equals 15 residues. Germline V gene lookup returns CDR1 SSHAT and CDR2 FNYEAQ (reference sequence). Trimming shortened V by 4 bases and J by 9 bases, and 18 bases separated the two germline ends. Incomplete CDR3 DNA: TGTGCCAGCAGCTCTGGGGGGACCGGGACGTGGGAG. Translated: CASSSGGTGTWE. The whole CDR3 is CASSSGGTGTWELFF.

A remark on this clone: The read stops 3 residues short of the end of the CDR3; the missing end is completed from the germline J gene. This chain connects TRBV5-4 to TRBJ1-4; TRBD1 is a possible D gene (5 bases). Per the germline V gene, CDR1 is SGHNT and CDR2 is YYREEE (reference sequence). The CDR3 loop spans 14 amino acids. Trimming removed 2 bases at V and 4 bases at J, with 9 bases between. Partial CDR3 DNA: TGTGCCAGCAGCTTAGGGACTATTAATGAAAAA. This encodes CASSLGTINEK. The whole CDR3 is CASSLGTINEKLFF. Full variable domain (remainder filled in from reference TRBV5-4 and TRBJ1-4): ETGVTQSPTHLIKTRGQQVTLRCSSQSGHNTVSWYQQALGQGPQFIFQYYREEENGRGNFPPRFSGLQFPNYSSELNVNALELDDSALYLCASSLGTINEKLFFGSGTQLSVL.

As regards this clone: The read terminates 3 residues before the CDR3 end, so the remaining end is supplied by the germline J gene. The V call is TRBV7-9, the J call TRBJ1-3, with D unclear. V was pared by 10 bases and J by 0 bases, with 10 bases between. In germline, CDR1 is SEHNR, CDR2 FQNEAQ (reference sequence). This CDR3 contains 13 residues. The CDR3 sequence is CATEFSSGNTIYF. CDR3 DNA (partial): TGTGCCACCGAGTTTAGCTCTGGAAACACC.

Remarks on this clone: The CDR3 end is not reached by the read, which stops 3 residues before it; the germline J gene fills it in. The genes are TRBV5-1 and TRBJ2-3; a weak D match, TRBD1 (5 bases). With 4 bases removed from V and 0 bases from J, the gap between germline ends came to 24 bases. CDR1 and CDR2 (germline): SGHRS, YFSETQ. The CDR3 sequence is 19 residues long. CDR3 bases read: TGCGCCAGCAGCACGGAACCCCTTGGACACATTGGAAGCACAGATACG. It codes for CASSTEPLGHIGSTDT. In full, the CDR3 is CASSTEPLGHIGSTDTQYF.

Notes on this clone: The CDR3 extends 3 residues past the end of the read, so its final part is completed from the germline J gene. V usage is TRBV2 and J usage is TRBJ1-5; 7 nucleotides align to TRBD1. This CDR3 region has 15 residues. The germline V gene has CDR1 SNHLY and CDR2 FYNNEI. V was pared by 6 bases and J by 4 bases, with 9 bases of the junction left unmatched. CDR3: CASRARDSGNQPQHF. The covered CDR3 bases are TGTGCCAGCAGAGCCCGGGACAGTGGTAATCAGCCC.

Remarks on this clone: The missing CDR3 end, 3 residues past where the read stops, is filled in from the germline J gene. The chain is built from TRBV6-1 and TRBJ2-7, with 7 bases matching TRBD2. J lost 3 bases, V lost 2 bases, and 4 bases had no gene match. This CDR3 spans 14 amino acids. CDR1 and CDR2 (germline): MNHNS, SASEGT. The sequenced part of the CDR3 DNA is TGTGCCAGCAGTGAAAGCGGGGCGGGCTACGAG. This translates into CASSESGAGYE. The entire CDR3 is CASSESGAGYEQYF.

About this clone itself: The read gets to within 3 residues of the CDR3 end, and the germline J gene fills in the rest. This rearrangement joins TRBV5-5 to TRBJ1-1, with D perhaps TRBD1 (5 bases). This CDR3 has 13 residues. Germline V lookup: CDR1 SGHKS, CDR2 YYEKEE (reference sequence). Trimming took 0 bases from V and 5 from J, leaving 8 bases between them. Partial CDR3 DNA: TGTGCCAGCAGCTTGGGGGAGGGGACTGAA. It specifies CASSLGEGTE. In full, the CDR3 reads CASSLGEGTEAFF.

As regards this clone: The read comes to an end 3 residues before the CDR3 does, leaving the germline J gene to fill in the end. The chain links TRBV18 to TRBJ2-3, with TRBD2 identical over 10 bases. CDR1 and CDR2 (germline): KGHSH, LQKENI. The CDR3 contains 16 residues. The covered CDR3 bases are TGTGCCAGCTCACCACCGGGAACTAGCGGGGTCGCTTCG. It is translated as CASSPPGTSGVAS. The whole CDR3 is CASSPPGTSGVASQYF.

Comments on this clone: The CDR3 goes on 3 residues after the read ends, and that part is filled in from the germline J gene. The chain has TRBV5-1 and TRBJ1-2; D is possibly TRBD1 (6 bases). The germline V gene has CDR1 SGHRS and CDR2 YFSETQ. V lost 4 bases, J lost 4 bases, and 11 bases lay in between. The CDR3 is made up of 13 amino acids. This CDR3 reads CASSLPQGYGYTF. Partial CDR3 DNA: TGCGCCAGCAGCCTACCACAGGGCTATGGC.

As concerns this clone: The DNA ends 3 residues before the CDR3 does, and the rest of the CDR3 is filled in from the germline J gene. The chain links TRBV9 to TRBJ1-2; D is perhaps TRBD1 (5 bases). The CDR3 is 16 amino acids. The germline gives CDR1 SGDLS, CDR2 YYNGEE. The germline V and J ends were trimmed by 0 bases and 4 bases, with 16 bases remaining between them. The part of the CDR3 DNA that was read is TGTGCCAGCAGCGTAGAGCTTCAGGGCGGTCTCTATGGC. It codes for CASSVELQGGLYG. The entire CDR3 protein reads CASSVELQGGLYGYTF.

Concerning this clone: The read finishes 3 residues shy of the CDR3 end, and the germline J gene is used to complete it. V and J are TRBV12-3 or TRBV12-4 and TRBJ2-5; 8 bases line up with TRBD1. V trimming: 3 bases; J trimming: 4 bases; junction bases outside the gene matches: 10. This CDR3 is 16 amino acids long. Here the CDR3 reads CASSFSWDRTLETQYF. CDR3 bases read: TGTGCCAGCAGTTTCTCTTGGGACAGGACTTTAGAGACC.

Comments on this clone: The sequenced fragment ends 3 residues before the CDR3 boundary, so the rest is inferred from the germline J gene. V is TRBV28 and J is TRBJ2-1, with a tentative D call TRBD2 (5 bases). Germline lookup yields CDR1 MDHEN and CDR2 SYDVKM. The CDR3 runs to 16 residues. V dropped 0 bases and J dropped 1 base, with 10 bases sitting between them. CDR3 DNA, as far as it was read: TGTGCCAGCAGTTTATGGACTATGACTTCCTACAATGAG. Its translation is CASSLWTMTSYNE. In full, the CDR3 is CASSLWTMTSYNEQFF.

The CDR3 region is CSAPGGTAEKLFF. Incomplete CDR3 DNA: TGCAGTGCCCCGGGGGGGACAGCAGAAAAA. The chain employs TRBV20-1 and TRBJ1-4, with 7 bases lining up with TRBD1. The read terminates 3 residues before the CDR3 end, so the remaining end is supplied by the germline J gene. Germline assignment: CDR1 DFQATT and CDR2 SNEGSKA (reference sequence). Trimming took 6 bases from V and 8 from J; bases not matched to a gene: 9. The length of the CDR3 is 13 residues.

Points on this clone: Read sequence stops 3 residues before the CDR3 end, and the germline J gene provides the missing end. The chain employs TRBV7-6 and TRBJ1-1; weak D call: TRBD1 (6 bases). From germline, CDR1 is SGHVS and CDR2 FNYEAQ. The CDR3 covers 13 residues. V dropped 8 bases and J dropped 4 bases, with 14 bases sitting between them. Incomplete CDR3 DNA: TGTGCCAGCGGTTACAGGGACGGCACTGAA. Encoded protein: CASGYRDGTE. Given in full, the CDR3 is CASGYRDGTEAFF.

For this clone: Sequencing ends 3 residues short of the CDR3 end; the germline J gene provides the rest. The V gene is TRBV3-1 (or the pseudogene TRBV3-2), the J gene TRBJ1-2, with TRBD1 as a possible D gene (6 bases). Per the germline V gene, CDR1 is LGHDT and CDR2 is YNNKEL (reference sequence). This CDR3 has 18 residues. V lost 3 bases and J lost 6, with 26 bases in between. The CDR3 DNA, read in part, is TGTGCCAGCAGCCAGTATTTCTCCGACGGGACACTAACGGATGGC. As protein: CASSQYFSDGTLTDG. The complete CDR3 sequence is CASSQYFSDGTLTDGYTF.

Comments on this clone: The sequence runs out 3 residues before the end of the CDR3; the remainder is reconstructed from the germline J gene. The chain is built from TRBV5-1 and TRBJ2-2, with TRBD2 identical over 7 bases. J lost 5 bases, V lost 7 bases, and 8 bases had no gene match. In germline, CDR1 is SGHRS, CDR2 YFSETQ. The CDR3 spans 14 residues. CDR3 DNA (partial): TGCGCCAGCCGCACTAGCGTCGGGACCGGGGAG. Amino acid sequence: CASRTSVGTGE. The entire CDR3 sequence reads CASRTSVGTGELFF. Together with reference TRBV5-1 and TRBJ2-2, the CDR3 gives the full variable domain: KAGVTQTPRYLIKTRGQQVTLSCSPISGHRSVSWYQQTPGQGLQFLFEYFSETQRNKGNFPGRFSGRQFSNSRSEMNVSTLELGDSALYLCASRTSVGTGELFFGEGSRLTVL.

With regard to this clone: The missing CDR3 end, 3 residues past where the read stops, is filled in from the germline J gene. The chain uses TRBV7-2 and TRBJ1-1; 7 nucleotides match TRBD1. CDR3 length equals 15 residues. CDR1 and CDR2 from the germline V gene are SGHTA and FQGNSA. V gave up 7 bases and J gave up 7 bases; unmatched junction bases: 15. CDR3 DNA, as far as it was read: TGTGCCAGCAAAGAAAGGGGGCGGGTTATGAATGAA. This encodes CASKERGRVMNE. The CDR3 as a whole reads CASKERGRVMNEAFF.